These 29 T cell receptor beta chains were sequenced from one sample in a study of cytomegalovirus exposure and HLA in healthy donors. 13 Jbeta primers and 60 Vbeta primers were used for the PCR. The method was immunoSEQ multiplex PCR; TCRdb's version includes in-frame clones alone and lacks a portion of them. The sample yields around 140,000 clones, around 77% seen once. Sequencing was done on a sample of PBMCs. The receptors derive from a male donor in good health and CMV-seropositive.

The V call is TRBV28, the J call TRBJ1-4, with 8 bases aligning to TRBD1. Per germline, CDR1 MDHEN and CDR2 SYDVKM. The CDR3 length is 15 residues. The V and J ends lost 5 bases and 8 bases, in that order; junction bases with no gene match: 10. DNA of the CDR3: TGTGCCAGCAGTGGAACCGGGACAGGTGACGAAAAACTGTTTTTT. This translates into CASSGTGTGDEKLFF.

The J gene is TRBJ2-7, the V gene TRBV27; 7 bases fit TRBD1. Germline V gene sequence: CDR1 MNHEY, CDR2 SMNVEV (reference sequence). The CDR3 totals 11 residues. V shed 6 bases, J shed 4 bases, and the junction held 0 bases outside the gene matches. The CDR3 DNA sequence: TGTGCCAGCAGGGGACAGTACGAGCAGTACTTC. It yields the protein CASRGQYEQYF.

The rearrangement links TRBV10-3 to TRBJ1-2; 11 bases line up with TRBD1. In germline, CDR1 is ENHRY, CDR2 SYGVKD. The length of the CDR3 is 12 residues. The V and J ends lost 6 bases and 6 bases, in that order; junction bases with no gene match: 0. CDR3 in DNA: TGTGCCATCAGGGGACAGGGGGATGGCTACACCTTC. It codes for CAIRGQGDGYTF.

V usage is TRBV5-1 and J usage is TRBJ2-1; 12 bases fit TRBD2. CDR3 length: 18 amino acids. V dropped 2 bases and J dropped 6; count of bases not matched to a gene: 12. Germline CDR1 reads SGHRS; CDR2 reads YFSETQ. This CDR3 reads CASSFLLAGGILTNEQFF. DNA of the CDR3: TGCGCCAGCAGCTTTTTACTAGCGGGGGGTATCTTGACCAATGAGCAGTTCTTC.

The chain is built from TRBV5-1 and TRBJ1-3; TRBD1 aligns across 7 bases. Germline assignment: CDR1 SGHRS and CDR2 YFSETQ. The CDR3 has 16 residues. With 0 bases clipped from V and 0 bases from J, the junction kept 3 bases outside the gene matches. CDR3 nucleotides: TGCGCCAGCAGCTTGGTGGGACAGTCCTCTGGAAACACCATATATTTT. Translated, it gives CASSLVGQSSGNTIYF.

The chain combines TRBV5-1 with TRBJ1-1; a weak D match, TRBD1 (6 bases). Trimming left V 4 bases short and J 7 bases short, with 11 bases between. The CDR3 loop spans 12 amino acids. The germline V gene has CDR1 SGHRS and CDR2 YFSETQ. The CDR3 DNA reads TGCGCCAGCAGCCTTGAGGGGGATGAAGCTTTCTTT. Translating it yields CASSLEGDEAFF.

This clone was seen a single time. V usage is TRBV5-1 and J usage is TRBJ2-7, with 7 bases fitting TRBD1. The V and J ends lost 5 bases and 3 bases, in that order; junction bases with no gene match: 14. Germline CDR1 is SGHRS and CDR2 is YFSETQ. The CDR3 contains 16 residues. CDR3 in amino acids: CASRAGTALGVYEQYF. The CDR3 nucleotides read TGCGCCAGCAGGGCAGGGACAGCCTTGGGAGTCTACGAGCAGTACTTC.

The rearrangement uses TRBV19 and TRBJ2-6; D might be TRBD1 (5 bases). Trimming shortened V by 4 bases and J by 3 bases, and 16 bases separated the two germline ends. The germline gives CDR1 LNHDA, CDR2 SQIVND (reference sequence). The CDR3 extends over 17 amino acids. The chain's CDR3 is CASSSSGQNFGANVLTF. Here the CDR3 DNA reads TGTGCCAGTAGTAGCTCAGGACAAAACTTTGGGGCCAACGTCCTGACTTTC.

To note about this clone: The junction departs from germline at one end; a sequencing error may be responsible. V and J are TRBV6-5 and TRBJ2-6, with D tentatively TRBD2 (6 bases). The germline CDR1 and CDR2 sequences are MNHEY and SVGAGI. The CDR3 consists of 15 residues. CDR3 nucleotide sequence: TGTGCCAGCAGTTACAGTGGGACTGGGGCCAACGGCCTGACTTTC. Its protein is CASSYSGTGANGLTF.

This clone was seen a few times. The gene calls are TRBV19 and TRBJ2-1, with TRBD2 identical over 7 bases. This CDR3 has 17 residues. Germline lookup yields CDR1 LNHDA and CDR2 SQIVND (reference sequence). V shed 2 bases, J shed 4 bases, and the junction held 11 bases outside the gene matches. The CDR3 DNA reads TGTGCCAGTAGTATAAGGGGAGCTAGCGGAATATACAATGAGCAGTTCTTC. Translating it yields CASSIRGASGIYNEQFF.

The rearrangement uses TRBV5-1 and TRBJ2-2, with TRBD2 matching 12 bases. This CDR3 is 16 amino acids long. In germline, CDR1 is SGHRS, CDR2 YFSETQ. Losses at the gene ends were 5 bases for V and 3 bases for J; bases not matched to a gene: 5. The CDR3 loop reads CASRPSGGAYTGELFF. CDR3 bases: TGCGCCAGCAGGCCTAGCGGGGGGGCTTACACCGGGGAGCTGTTTTTT.

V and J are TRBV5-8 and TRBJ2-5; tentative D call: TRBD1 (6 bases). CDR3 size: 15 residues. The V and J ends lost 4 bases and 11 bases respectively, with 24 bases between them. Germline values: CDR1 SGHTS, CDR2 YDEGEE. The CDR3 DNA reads TGTGCCAGCAGCGTATACATGACAGGCGGATTTGAGCAGTACTTC. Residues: CASSVYMTGGFEQYF.

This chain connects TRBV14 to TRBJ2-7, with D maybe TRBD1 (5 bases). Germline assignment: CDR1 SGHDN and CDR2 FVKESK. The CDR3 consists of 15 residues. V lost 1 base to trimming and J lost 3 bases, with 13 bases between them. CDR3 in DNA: TGTGCCAGCAGCCAAGTCCCCAGGGTAGTCTACGAGCAGTACTTC. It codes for CASSQVPRVVYEQYF.

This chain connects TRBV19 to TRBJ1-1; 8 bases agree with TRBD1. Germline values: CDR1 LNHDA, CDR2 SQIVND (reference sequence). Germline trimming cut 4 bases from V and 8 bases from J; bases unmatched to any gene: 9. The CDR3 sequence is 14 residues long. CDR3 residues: CASSTQFGQGEAFF. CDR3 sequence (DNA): TGTGCCAGTAGTACTCAATTCGGACAGGGCGAAGCTTTCTTT.

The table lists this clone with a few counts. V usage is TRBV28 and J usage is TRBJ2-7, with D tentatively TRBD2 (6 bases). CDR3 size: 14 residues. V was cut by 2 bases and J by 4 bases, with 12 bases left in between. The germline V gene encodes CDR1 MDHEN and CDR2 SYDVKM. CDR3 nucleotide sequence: TGTGCCAGCAGTTTAATCTCGGGAGAGTACGAGCAGTACTTC. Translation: CASSLISGEYEQYF.

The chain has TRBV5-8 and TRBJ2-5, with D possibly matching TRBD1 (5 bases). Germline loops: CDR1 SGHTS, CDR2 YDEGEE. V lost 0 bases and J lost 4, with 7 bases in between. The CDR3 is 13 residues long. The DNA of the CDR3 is TGTGCCAGCAGCTTGGTAGGGGTAGAGACCCAGTACTTC. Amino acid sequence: CASSLVGVETQYF.

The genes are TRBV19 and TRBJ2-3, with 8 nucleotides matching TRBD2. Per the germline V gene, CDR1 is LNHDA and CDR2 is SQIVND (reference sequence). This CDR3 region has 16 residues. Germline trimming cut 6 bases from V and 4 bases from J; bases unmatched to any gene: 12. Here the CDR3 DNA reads TGTGCCAGTAGACTAGCGGCCACAGGGATTGCAGATACGCAGTATTTT. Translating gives CASRLAATGIADTQYF.

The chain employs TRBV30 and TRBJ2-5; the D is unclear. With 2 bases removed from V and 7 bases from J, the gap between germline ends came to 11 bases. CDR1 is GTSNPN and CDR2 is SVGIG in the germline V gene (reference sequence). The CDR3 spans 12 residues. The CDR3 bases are TGTGCCTGGAGTCAACCCCCCGGGACCCAGTACTTC. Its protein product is CAWSQPPGTQYF.

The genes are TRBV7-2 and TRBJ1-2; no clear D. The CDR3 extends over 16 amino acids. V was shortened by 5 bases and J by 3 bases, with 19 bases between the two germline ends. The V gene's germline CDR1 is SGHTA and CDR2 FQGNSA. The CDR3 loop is CASSPDEWGEYYGYTF. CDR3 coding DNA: TGTGCCAGCAGCCCTGATGAGTGGGGAGAATACTATGGCTACACCTTC. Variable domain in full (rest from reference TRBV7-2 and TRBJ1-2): GAGVSQSPSNKVTEKGKDVELRCDPISGHTALYWYRQSLGQGLEFLIYFQGNSAPDKSGLPSDRFSAERTGGSVSTLTIQRTQQEDSAVYLCASSPDEWGEYYGYTFGSGTRLTVV.

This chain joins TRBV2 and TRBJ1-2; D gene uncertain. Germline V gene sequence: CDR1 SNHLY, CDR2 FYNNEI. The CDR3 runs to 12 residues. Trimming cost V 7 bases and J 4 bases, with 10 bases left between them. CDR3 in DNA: TGTGCCAGCACCGGAGAAAGCTATGGCTACACCTTC. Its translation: CASTGESYGYTF.

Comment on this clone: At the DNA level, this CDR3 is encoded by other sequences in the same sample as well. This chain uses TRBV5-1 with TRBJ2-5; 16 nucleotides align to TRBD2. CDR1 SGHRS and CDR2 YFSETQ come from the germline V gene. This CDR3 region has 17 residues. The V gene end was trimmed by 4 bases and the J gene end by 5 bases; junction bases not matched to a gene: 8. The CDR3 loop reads CASSPGLAGGPGETQYF. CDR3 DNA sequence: TGCGCCAGCAGCCCGGGACTAGCGGGAGGGCCAGGGGAGACCCAGTACTTC.

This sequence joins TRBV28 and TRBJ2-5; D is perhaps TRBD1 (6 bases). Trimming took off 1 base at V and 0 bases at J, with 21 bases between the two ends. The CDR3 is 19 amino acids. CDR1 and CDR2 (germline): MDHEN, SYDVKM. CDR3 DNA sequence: TGTGCCAGCAGTTTATCCACCGGACAGACGACAAAAGACCAAGAGACCCAGTACTTC. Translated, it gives CASSLSTGQTTKDQETQYF.

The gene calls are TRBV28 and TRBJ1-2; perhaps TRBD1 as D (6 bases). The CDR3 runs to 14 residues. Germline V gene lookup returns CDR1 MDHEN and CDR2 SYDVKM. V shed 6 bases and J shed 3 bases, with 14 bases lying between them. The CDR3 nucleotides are TGTGCCAGCAGGCAGGGGTGGCTCGACTATGGCTACACCTTC. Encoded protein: CASRQGWLDYGYTF.

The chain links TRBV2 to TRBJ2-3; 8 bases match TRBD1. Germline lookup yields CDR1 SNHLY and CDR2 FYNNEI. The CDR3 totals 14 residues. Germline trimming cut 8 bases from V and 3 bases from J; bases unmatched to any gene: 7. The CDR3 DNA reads TGTGCCAGCGGACAGGGAGGTTGGACAGATACGCAGTATTTT. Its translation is CASGQGGWTDTQYF.

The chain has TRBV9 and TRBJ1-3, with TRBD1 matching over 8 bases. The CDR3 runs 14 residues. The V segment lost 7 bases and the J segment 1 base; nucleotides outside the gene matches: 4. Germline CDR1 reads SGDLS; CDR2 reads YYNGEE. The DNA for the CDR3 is TGTGCCAGCGCCCGGACAGGGTCTGGAAACACCATATATTTT. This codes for CASARTGSGNTIYF.

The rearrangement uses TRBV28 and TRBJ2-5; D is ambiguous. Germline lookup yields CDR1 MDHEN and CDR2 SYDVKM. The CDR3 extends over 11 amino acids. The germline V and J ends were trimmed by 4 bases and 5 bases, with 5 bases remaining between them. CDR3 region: CASSWRETQYF. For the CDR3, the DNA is TGTGCCAGCAGTTGGCGGGAGACCCAGTACTTC.

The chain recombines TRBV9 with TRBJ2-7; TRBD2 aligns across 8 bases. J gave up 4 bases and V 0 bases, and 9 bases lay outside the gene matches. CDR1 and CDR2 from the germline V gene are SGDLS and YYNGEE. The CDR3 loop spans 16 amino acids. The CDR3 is CASSVATTGGIYEQYF. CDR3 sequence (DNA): TGTGCCAGCAGCGTAGCTACAACGGGAGGGATTTACGAGCAGTACTTC.

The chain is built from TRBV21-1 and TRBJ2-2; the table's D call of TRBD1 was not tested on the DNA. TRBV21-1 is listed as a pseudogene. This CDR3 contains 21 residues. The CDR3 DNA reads TGTGCCAGCAGCAAAGGGTCCAAGTCGAGGGGGTCCATCCTGAACACCGGGGAGCTGTTTTTT. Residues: CASSKGSKSRGSILNTGELFF.

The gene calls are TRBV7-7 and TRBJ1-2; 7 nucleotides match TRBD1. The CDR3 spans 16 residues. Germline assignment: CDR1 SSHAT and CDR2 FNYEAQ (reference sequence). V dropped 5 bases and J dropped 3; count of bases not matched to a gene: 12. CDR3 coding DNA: TGTGCCAGCAGCGCGGATCAGGACAGGCAACACTATGGCTACACCTTC. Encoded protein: CASSADQDRQHYGYTF.